A single sample gave rise to the 28 T cell receptor beta chains below, sequenced in a study of a mutant IDH1 vaccine in newly diagnosed glioma (dated by TCRdb to about 2021). The library was produced with the immunoSEQ multiplex PCR assay. TCRdb provides this immuneACCESS table in a form limited to in-frame rearrangements. Some clones are lacking; in checked studies, under half of them reflect an unresolved V gene, and why the rest are absent is not known. Recorded for this sample are some 30,000 clones; approximately 78% of them occurred a single time. About 10% of the sample comes from the top ten. This specimen's time point label, interpreted: week 35, safety follow-up. Each vaccine dose was 300 ug of a 20-mer mutant IDH1 peptide in Montanide, given subcutaneously with topical imiquimod. These receptors have no known antigen. This specimen was PBMCs, taken from a glioma patient whose treatment included an IDH1 peptide vaccine. The receptors shown here come from a middle-aged woman with glioma.

The J gene is TRBJ2-1, the V gene TRBV29-1; 12 bases are a match to TRBD2. This CDR3 is 13 amino acids long. V was pared by 7 bases and J by 9 bases, with 7 bases of the junction left unmatched. CDR1 and CDR2 from the germline V gene are SQVTM and ANQGSEA. CDR3 coding DNA: TGCAGCGGTGGACTAGCGGGGATTCCTGAGCAGTTCTTC. Its protein product is CSGGLAGIPEQFF.

The CDR3 DNA is TGTGCCAGCTCACCAAGCGGCACAGATACGCAGTATTTT. Its translation is CASSPSGTDTQYF. The V gene is TRBV18, the J gene TRBJ2-3; D gene unclear. CDR3 length: 13 amino acids. CDR1 is KGHSH and CDR2 is LQKENI in the germline V gene. With 2 bases removed from V and 1 base from J, the gap between germline ends came to 4 bases. The whole variable domain, filled in from reference TRBV18 and TRBJ2-3, reads NAGVMQNPRHLVRRRGQEARLRCSPMKGHSHVYWYRQLPEEGLKFMVYLQKENIIDESGMPKERFSAEFPKEGPSILRIQQVVRGDSAAYFCASSPSGTDTQYFGPGTRLTVL.

The chain joins TRBV7-6 to TRBJ1-2; 8 positions match TRBD1. V lost 4 bases, J lost 6 bases, and 7 bases stayed unmatched. The CDR3 length is 14 residues. Germline V gene lookup returns CDR1 SGHVS and CDR2 FNYEAQ. CDR3 nucleotides: TGTGCCAGCAGCTCCTCTACAGGGGGTAATGGCTACACCTTC. Translating it yields CASSSSTGGNGYTF.

The rearrangement joins TRBV10-1 to TRBJ2-5, with 7 bases that match TRBD1. The CDR3 is 15 residues long. CDR1 and CDR2 (germline): WNHNN, SYGVQD (reference sequence). J lost 3 bases, V lost 3 bases, and 7 bases had no gene match. The CDR3 sequence: CASSDEGAGEETQYF. CDR3 DNA: TGCGCCAGCAGTGACGAGGGGGCAGGTGAAGAGACCCAGTACTTC.

This clone was observed once. The chain has TRBV5-6 and TRBJ2-4, with 7 bases lining up with TRBD1. Germline V gene data show CDR1 as SGHDT and CDR2 as YYEEEE. The CDR3 has 13 residues. J lost 5 bases, V lost 4 bases, and 3 bases had no gene match. In DNA, the CDR3 is TGTGCCAGCAGCCGACAGGGACAAAACATTCAGTACTTC. This encodes CASSRQGQNIQYF.

The chain employs TRBV19 and TRBJ1-6, with a possible D match to TRBD1 (6 bases). The CDR3 loop spans 18 amino acids. Trimming took off 6 bases at V and 0 bases at J, with 18 bases between the two ends. Looked up from germline, CDR1 is LNHDA and CDR2 is SQIVND (reference sequence). CDR3 protein: CASSPPTGWSSYNSPLHF. The CDR3 DNA reads as TGTGCCAGTAGCCCCCCGACAGGATGGTCCTCCTATAATTCACCCCTCCACTTT.

The chain uses TRBV19 and TRBJ1-5, with D possibly being TRBD1 (5 bases). CDR1 LNHDA and CDR2 SQIVND come from the germline V gene (reference sequence). The V gene lost 8 bases and the J gene lost 2 bases, with 13 bases spanning the gap. The length of the CDR3 is 14 residues. CDR3 nucleotide sequence: TGTGCCAGTCAACCATCGGGGGGCAATCAGCCCCAGCATTTT. Translating it yields CASQPSGGNQPQHF.

The V call is TRBV27, the J call TRBJ2-7; D ambiguous. Trimming left V 5 bases short and J 0 bases short, with 8 bases between. This CDR3 comprises 13 residues. Germline V gene data show CDR1 as MNHEY and CDR2 as SMNVEV (reference sequence). CDR3 loop: CASSPQISYEQYF. The CDR3 nucleotides are TGTGCCAGCAGTCCACAGATCTCCTACGAGCAGTACTTC.

V and J are TRBV18 and TRBJ1-1; no reliable D call. Germline values: CDR1 KGHSH, CDR2 LQKENI. The CDR3 has 14 residues. With 2 bases removed from V and 3 bases from J, the gap between germline ends came to 10 bases. CDR3 amino acids: CASSPTRRDTEAFF. CDR3 nucleotide sequence: TGTGCCAGCTCACCAACGCGTCGGGACACTGAAGCTTTCTTT. Full variable domain (outside the CDR3, taken from reference TRBV18 and TRBJ1-1): NAGVMQNPRHLVRRRGQEARLRCSPMKGHSHVYWYRQLPEEGLKFMVYLQKENIIDESGMPKERFSAEFPKEGPSILRIQQVVRGDSAAYFCASSPTRRDTEAFFGQGTRLTVV.

V is TRBV2 and J is TRBJ1-1, with TRBD1 matching over 7 bases. The length of the CDR3 is 14 residues. Germline loops: CDR1 SNHLY, CDR2 FYNNEI. V was clipped by 6 bases and J by 3 bases; unmatched bases: 7. CDR3 nucleotides: TGTGCCAGCAGCCCGGGAAGGGGGCACACTGAAGCTTTCTTT. Protein product: CASSPGRGHTEAFF.

The rearrangement joins TRBV7-9 to TRBJ1-5, with D uncertain. The CDR3 extends over 14 amino acids. Germline V lookup: CDR1 SEHNR, CDR2 FQNEAQ (reference sequence). V gave up 1 base and J gave up 8 bases, with 12 bases separating them. In nucleotides, the CDR3 is TGTGCCAGCAGCTTAGGAGGAAAGGGAAAGCCCCAGCATTTT. Translated, it gives CASSLGGKGKPQHF.

The chain links TRBV25-1 to TRBJ2-7; a weak D match, TRBD2 (5 bases). Germline assignment: CDR1 MGHDK and CDR2 SYGVNS. Trimming cost V 3 bases and J 2 bases, with 14 bases left between them. The CDR3 is 15 amino acids. In DNA form, the CDR3 reads TGTGCCAGCAGTGACCCCAGGACTGCTACCTACGAGCAGTACTTC. Translating it yields CASSDPRTATYEQYF.

The J gene is TRBJ2-4, the V gene TRBV21-1. TRBV21-1 is reported as a pseudogene. This CDR3 region has 15 residues. The CDR3 DNA reads TGTGCCAGCAGCAAAGACCCGGGGCCCCGGAACATTCAGTACTTC. This translates into CASSKDPGPRNIQYF.

V and J are TRBV6-5 and TRBJ1-1; D unresolved. Trimming took off 5 bases at V and 5 bases at J, with 9 bases between the two ends. This CDR3 is 12 amino acids long. CDR1 is MNHEY, CDR2 SVGAGI, per germline. The DNA for the CDR3 is TGTGCCAGCAGTCCGTTTGGGACTGAAGCTTTCTTT. Translated: CASSPFGTEAFF.

V is TRBV7-9 and J is TRBJ2-7; D is unresolved. CDR1 SEHNR and CDR2 FQNEAQ come from the germline V gene (reference sequence). V lost 4 bases, J lost 5 bases, and 9 bases lay in between. There are 12 residues in the CDR3. For the CDR3, the DNA is TGTGCCAGCAGCTGGACCCCCCACGAGCAGTACTTC. It translates to CASSWTPHEQYF.

V usage is TRBV19 and J usage is TRBJ2-2; TRBD1 matches 8 bases. Germline CDR1 and CDR2: LNHDA and SQIVND (reference sequence). Trimming at V came to 6 bases and at J to 0 bases, leaving 6 bases not matched to a gene. The CDR3 has 16 residues. CDR3 sequence: CASSQKTGANTGELFF. CDR3 nucleotides: TGTGCCAGTAGCCAAAAGACAGGGGCGAACACCGGGGAGCTGTTTTTT.

The V gene is TRBV6-6, the J gene TRBJ2-3, with TRBD2 as a possible D gene (5 bases). The CDR3 length is 13 residues. The V and J ends lost 2 bases and 5 bases respectively, with 8 bases between them. Looked up from germline, CDR1 is MNHNY and CDR2 is SVGAGI (reference sequence). As DNA, the CDR3 is TGTGCCAGCAGTTACAGGACTCTAGATACGCAGTATTTT. Translated: CASSYRTLDTQYF.

This chain joins TRBV10-1 and TRBJ2-1; possibly TRBD1 or TRBD2 for D (5 bases each). CDR3 size: 15 residues. V was trimmed by 3 bases and J by 6 bases, leaving 15 bases between them. Germline lookup yields CDR1 WNHNN and CDR2 SYGVQD (reference sequence). The chain's CDR3 is CASSESVRGANEQFF. The CDR3 DNA reads as TGCGCCAGCAGTGAATCGGTGAGGGGAGCCAATGAGCAGTTCTTC.

V usage is TRBV9 and J usage is TRBJ2-1, with a tentative D call TRBD2 (5 bases). Between the trimmed V and J ends, which lost 3 bases and 5 bases, there was a span of 9 bases. Germline V lookup: CDR1 SGDLS, CDR2 YYNGEE. This CDR3 contains 13 residues. The CDR3 DNA follows: TGTGCCAGCAGCGGATTTAGCGACAATGAGCAGTTCTTC. It yields the protein CASSGFSDNEQFF.

The chain combines TRBV5-6 with TRBJ2-5, with 7 bases identical to TRBD1. The germline V gene has CDR1 SGHDT and CDR2 YYEEEE. The ends lost 4 bases at V and 3 bases at J; junction bases unmatched: 12. The CDR3 has 16 amino acids. The CDR3 DNA sequence: TGTGCCAGCAGCAAAAACCCGGGACAGAGGAAAGAGACCCAGTACTTC. Encoded protein: CASSKNPGQRKETQYF.

This clone was picked up one time. V usage is TRBV7-2 and J usage is TRBJ1-1, with D possibly being TRBD1 (6 bases). The CDR3 totals 15 residues. V lost 5 bases and J lost 5, with 18 bases in between. CDR1 and CDR2 from the germline V gene are SGHTA and FQGNSA. The CDR3 nucleotides are TGTGCCAGCAGCCCGCGGGGGGGGCGATTTACTGAAGCTTTCTTT. Its translation: CASSPRGGRFTEAFF.

The CDR3 DNA is TGTGCCAGCAGCTTGGGAAGGGGACCCTACGAGCAGTACTTC. Encoded protein: CASSLGRGPYEQYF. This rearrangement joins TRBV5-4 to TRBJ2-7, with D tentatively TRBD1 or TRBD2 (5 bases each). Germline CDR1 and CDR2: SGHNT and YYREEE (reference sequence). The CDR3 has 14 residues. V lost 0 bases and J lost 2, with 9 bases in between.

This chain connects TRBV7-2 to TRBJ1-5; D gene uncertain. The V gene's germline CDR1 is SGHTA and CDR2 FQGNSA. Trimming removed 4 bases at V and 0 bases at J, with 4 bases between. The CDR3 is 13 amino acids. CDR3 residues: CASSSNSNQPQHF. The CDR3 DNA sequence: TGTGCCAGCAGCTCTAATAGCAATCAGCCCCAGCATTTT.

For the CDR3, the DNA is TGTGCCATCGCGGACAGGGGGGGCGAGCAGTACTTC. Encoded protein: CAIADRGGEQYF. The chain carries TRBV2 and TRBJ2-7, with 10 bases that match TRBD1. Germline V lookup: CDR1 SNHLY, CDR2 FYNNEI. This CDR3 comprises 12 residues. The trim removed 10 bases at V and 6 bases at J, leaving 6 bases unmatched.

This clone was seen only once. V is TRBV19 and J is TRBJ1-4; TRBD1 matches at 7 bases. Per germline, CDR1 LNHDA and CDR2 SQIVND (reference sequence). V dropped 9 bases and J dropped 6; count of bases not matched to a gene: 7. This CDR3 is built from 13 residues. The CDR3 loop is CARTGSSDEKLFF. CDR3 sequence (DNA): TGTGCCAGGACAGGGAGTTCGGATGAAAAACTGTTTTTT.

The sample holds one count of this clone. The chain carries TRBV7-9 and TRBJ2-5, with TRBD1 as a possible D gene (6 bases). The CDR3 consists of 14 residues. CDR1 is SEHNR and CDR2 is FQNEAQ in the germline V gene (reference sequence). Trimming removed 4 bases at V and 5 bases at J, with 14 bases between. CDR3 amino acids: CASSSRDKTETQYF. In DNA form, the CDR3 reads TGTGCCAGCAGCTCCAGGGACAAGACGGAGACCCAGTACTTC.

This clone has more than one count but fewer than ten. The chain employs TRBV15 and TRBJ1-5; TRBD1 is a possible D gene (5 bases). Trimming took 3 bases from V and 7 from J, leaving 13 bases between them. The CDR3 runs to 14 residues. The germline V gene has CDR1 LNHNV and CDR2 YYDKDF (reference sequence). In DNA form, the CDR3 reads TGTGCCACCAGCAGGGGAGGGGTCGAGCAGCCCCAGCATTTT. Amino acid sequence: CATSRGGVEQPQHF.

The chain is built from TRBV2 and TRBJ1-2; TRBD1 is a possible D gene (6 bases). The V end lost 5 bases, the J end lost 6 bases, and 19 bases lay between the germline ends. The CDR3 spans 15 residues. Germline V gene data show CDR1 as SNHLY and CDR2 as FYNNEI. DNA of the CDR3: TGTGCCAGCAGTCCCAACAGGGTAAGCGCGAATGGCTACACCTTC. This gives the protein CASSPNRVSANGYTF.